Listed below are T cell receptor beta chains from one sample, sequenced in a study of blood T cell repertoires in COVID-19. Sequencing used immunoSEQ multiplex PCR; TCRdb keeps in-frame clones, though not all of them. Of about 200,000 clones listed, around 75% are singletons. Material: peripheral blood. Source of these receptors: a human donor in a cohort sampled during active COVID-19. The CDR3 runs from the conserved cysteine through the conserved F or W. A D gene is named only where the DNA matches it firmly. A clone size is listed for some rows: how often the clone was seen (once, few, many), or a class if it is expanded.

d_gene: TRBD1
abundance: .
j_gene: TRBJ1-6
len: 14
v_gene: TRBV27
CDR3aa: CASSYRGSYSPLHF

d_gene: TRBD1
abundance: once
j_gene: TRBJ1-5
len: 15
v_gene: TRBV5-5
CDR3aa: CASRNGQGYNQPQHF

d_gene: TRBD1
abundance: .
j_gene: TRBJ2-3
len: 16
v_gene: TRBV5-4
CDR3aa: CASSLSDRGVRNTQYF

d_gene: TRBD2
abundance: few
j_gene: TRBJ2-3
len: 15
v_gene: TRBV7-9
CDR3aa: CASSLGLADTDTQYF

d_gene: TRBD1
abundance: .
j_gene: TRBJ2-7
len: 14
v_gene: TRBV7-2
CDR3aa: CASSSGTGAYEQYF

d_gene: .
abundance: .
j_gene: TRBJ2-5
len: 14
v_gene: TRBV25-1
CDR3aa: CASSESWHQETQYF

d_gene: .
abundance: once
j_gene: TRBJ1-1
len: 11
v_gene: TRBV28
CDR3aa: CATRNSFEAFF

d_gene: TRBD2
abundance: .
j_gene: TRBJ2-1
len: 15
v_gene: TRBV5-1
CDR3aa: CASSWTSGIYNEQFF

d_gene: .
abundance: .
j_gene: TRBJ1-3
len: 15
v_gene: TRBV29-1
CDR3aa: CSVGNRASSGNTIYF

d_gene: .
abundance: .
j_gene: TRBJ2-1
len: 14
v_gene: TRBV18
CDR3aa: CASSPAGSYNEQFF